The next 25 T cell receptor beta chains were all read from a single sample in a study of tumor and adjacent non-tumor tissue in lung cancer. TCRbeta libraries were built with three rounds of nested PCR, modified from ARM-PCR. TCRdb re-analysed the multiplex PCR reads in MiXCR, keeping a single row per CDR3 protein. The table has 65,000 to 70,000 distinct CDR3 sequences, around 60% seen once. RNA was extracted from bulk tissue without any cell sorting. Sequencing used lung tumor tissue. The receptor set was obtained from a middle-aged man with non-small cell lung cancer.

Of note for this clonotype: The germline gene is not matched at one end of the junction; a read error may be the cause. This rearrangement joins TRBV4-1 to TRBJ1-5; 7 bases are a match to TRBD1. The CDR3 runs to 18 residues. Germline CDR1 and CDR2: MGHRA and YSYEKL. The CDR3, as DNA: TGCGCCAGCAGCCAAGATGCCTCGACAGGGAATAGCAATCACCCCCAGCATTTT. Amino acids: CASSQDASTGNSNHPQHF.

With regard to this clonotype: At one of its ends the junction is not consistent with the germline gene, which may arise from a read error. This chain uses TRBV29-1 with TRBJ2-3; 7 bases agree with TRBD1. The CDR3 covers 13 residues. Germline V CDR1 and CDR2: SQVTM, ANQGSEA. The CDR3, as DNA: TGTAGCCTCTCAGGGGGAAGGACAGATACGCGGTATTTT. Its protein product is CSLSGGRTDTRYF.

This clonotype has just a few counts. The rearrangement joins TRBV20-1 to TRBJ1-1; 7 bases map to TRBD1. The CDR3 runs 16 residues. CDR1 is DFQATT and CDR2 is SNEGSKA in the germline V gene (reference sequence). With V trimmed by 0 bases and J by 1 base, 8 bases remained unmatched. The CDR3 sequence is CSARDLGRGKNTEAFF. The CDR3 nucleotides read TGCAGTGCTAGAGATTTGGGCAGGGGGAAGAACACTGAAGCTTTCTTT.

As concerns this clonotype: This may stem from a read error, because a much larger clone lies one nucleotide away. CDR3 nucleotides: TGTGCCAGCAGTTTTCCAGGACTAGCGGGAGAGGAGCAGTACTTC. It is translated as CASSFPGLAGEEQYF. The rearrangement joins TRBV12-3 or TRBV12-4 to TRBJ2-7, with 13 bases fitting TRBD2. The CDR3 sequence is 15 residues long. After removal of 3 bases from V and 7 bases from J, the junction contained 6 bases not matched to a gene.

In regard to this clonotype: Germline and junction disagree at one end, which may indicate a read error. V is TRBV12-5 and J is TRBJ1-1; D is possibly TRBD1 (5 bases). This CDR3 spans 14 amino acids. Germline CDR1 LGHNT, CDR2 FRNRAP. In nucleotides, the CDR3 is TGTGCTAGTAGTTTGGGCCACGCGGGGACTGAAGCTTCCTTT. The encoded protein is CASSLGHAGTEASF.

There are many counts of this clonotype. The gene calls are TRBV20-1 and TRBJ2-3; 9 bases are a match to TRBD1. CDR3 length: 15 residues. Losses at the gene ends were 6 bases for V and 1 base for J; bases not matched to a gene: 8. Germline values: CDR1 DFQATT, CDR2 SNEGSKA (reference sequence). The CDR3 sequence: CSAKTGGEGTDTQYF. Here the CDR3 DNA reads TGCAGTGCAAAAACAGGGGGCGAAGGCACAGATACGCAGTATTTT.

Comment on this clonotype: The CDR3 ends on some other residue instead of the conserved phenylalanine or tryptophan, so this is likely a read error. This chain connects TRBV29-1 to TRBJ2-5; D might be TRBD1 (5 bases). The CDR3 runs to 12 residues. The V gene's germline CDR1 is SQVTM and CDR2 ANQGSEA. V dropped 7 bases and J dropped 4 bases, with 13 bases sitting between them. The CDR3 loop is CSGTFGIETQYL. The CDR3 DNA reads TGCAGCGGGACATTTGGGATAGAGACCCAGTACCTC.

This clonotype was seen at least ten times. The rearrangement joins TRBV5-4 to TRBJ2-1, with D possibly TRBD2 on 6 matching bases. This CDR3 has 14 residues. Per germline, CDR1 SGHNT and CDR2 YYREEE (reference sequence). V dropped 4 bases and J dropped 5 bases, with 13 bases sitting between them. The DNA of the CDR3 is TGTGCCAGCAGCACCGGGACTCACAACAATGAGCAGTTCTTC. Residues: CASSTGTHNNEQFF.

Concerning this clonotype: The junction differs from germline at one of its ends, possibly a read error. The chain links TRBV11-1 to TRBJ2-1; D may be TRBD1 or TRBD2 (5 bases each). Germline V gene lookup returns CDR1 SGHAT and CDR2 FQDESV (reference sequence). This CDR3 has 12 amino acids. The CDR3 bases are TGTGCCAGCAACTTCCTTAGGGGAGAGCTGTTCTTC. It translates to CASNFLRGELFF. The full variable domain, its missing parts supplied by reference TRBV11-1 and TRBJ2-1, is EAEVAQSPRYKITEKSQAVAFWCDPISGHATLYWYRQILGQGPELLVQFQDESVVDDSQLPKDRFSAERLKGVDSTLKIQPAELGDSAMYLCASNFLRGELFFGPGTRLTVL.

The chain employs TRBV11-2 and TRBJ1-1; the D is unclear. CDR3 length: 14 residues. From germline, CDR1 is SGHAT and CDR2 FQNNGV. V was cut by 5 bases and J by 4 bases, with 14 bases left in between. The CDR3 DNA follows: TGTGCCAGCAGCATCGGACGGGTGGGCACTGAAGCTTTCTTT. Translated, it gives CASSIGRVGTEAFF.

Comment on this clonotype: A much more abundant neighbour one base away suggests this may be a read error. The chain links TRBV24-1 to TRBJ2-5; D tentatively reads TRBD1 or TRBD2 (5 bases each). Germline loops: CDR1 KGHDR, CDR2 SFDVKD. The CDR3 sequence is 15 residues long. This CDR3 is CTTSDRSRGQETQYF. The DNA of the CDR3 is TGTACCACCAGTGATCGTTCGAGGGGACAAGAGACCCAGTACTTC.

The rearrangement links TRBV11-2 to TRBJ2-4; D might be TRBD2 (5 bases). Trimming removed 8 bases from V and 5 bases from J, with 22 bases in between. The CDR3 contains 16 residues. In germline, CDR1 is SGHAT, CDR2 FQNNGV. CDR3 amino acids: CASAAQLAASENIQYF. The CDR3 nucleotides read TGTGCCAGCGCGGCTCAGCTAGCTGCCTCCGAAAACATTCAGTACTTC.

This clonotype was observed a few times. The chain combines TRBV6-5 with TRBJ2-2; 8 nucleotides line up with TRBD2. Germline CDR1 is MNHEY and CDR2 is SVGAGI. This CDR3 spans 14 amino acids. The V segment lost 6 bases and the J segment 16 bases; nucleotides outside the gene matches: 16. In nucleotides, the CDR3 is TGTGCCAGCAGGACTACGGGGGGGAGGGGGAAGCCGTTTTTT. The encoded protein is CASRTTGGRGKPFF.

Note on this clonotype: A much larger clone differs from this one at a single base, so this may be a read error. The V call is TRBV6-1, the J call TRBJ1-2, with D possibly being TRBD1 (6 bases). Germline V gives CDR1 MNHNS, CDR2 SASEGT. This CDR3 is 15 amino acids long. DNA for the CDR3: TGTGCCAGCTCACGGAAGGGGGAGGGTAACTATGACTACACCTTC. It specifies CASSRKGEGNYDYTF.

To note about this clonotype: No conserved phenylalanine or tryptophan is present at the end of the CDR3, so a read error is the likely explanation. DNA for the CDR3: TGTGCCATCAGTGTCAAAGGACAGGCTGCAGATGGCTACACCTTG. This codes for CAISVKGQAADGYTL. V gene TRBV10-3 combines with J gene TRBJ1-2, with 7 bases that match TRBD1. CDR1 is ENHRY, CDR2 SYGVKD, per germline. J lost 6 bases, V lost 4 bases, and 11 bases had no gene match. CDR3 length equals 15 residues.

This clonotype was seen only once. Its ends do not fully match the called genes, so a read error is possible. As DNA, the CDR3 is TGCAGCGTTGAAGATCGTGGAGGAGTTCCTTACGAGCAATACTTC. Translated: CSVEDRGGVPYEQYF. This chain connects TRBV29-1 to TRBJ2-7; TRBD2 might be the D (5 bases). The length of the CDR3 is 15 residues. Germline loops: CDR1 SQVTM, CDR2 ANQGSEA.

The rearrangement joins TRBV19 to TRBJ1-4; D is ambiguous. Trimming shortened V by 4 bases and J by 0 bases, and 12 bases separated the two germline ends. The CDR3 totals 16 residues. CDR1 and CDR2 (germline): LNHDA, SQIVND (reference sequence). The CDR3 region is CASSSRAGTTNEKLFF. CDR3 nucleotide sequence: TGTGCCAGTAGTAGCCGCGCCGGGACAACTAATGAAAAACTGTTTTTT.

This rearrangement joins TRBV28 to TRBJ1-1; D is undetermined. Germline values: CDR1 MDHEN, CDR2 SYDVKM. There are 14 residues in the CDR3. V lost 7 bases and J lost 10, with 22 bases in between. The CDR3 is CASMPHSGSQGAFF. The CDR3 bases are TGTGCCAGCATGCCCCATTCTGGGTCGCAAGGAGCTTTCTTT.

On this clonotype: A much larger clone differs by one base, so this may be a read error. V gene TRBV13 combines with J gene TRBJ2-3; tentatively, D is TRBD2 (5 bases). CDR1 is PRHDT, CDR2 FYEKMQ, per germline (reference sequence). The CDR3 totals 15 residues. V shed 3 bases and J shed 2 bases, with 12 bases lying between them. In DNA, the CDR3 is TGTGCCAGCAGCTTCTGTCGCGGGCCCACAGATACGCAGTATTTT. Residues: CASSFCRGPTDTQYF.

This clonotype was counted a few times. The J gene is TRBJ2-7, the V gene TRBV2; no clear D. CDR3 length equals 10 residues. In germline, CDR1 is SNHLY, CDR2 FYNNEI. Trimming removed 9 bases from V and 4 bases from J, with 7 bases in between. In nucleotides, the CDR3 is TGTGCCAGTGGGGATTACGAGCAGTACTTC. It is translated as CASGDYEQYF.

As concerns this clonotype: A read error may account for a junction end that differs from germline. The J gene is TRBJ2-3, the V gene TRBV5-1; 8 bases fit TRBD1. CDR3 length equals 17 residues. The V gene's germline CDR1 is SGHRS and CDR2 YFSETQ. The CDR3 nucleotides are TGCGCCAGCAGCTTGGGGCGACAGGGGCCGACCACAGATACGAAGTATTTT. Translated: CASSLGRQGPTTDTKYF.

Concerning this clonotype itself: Possible read error: a much larger clone is one base away. The V gene is TRBV12-3 or TRBV12-4, the J gene TRBJ1-1; possibly TRBD1 for D (5 bases). The CDR3 has 14 residues. V was clipped by 5 bases and J by 6 bases, with 16 bases between them. In nucleotides, the CDR3 is TGTGCCAGCAGTCCCGGTGTTGGGGGTGCTGAAGCTTTCTTT. It yields the protein CASSPGVGGAEAFF.

This clonotype was seen a few times. This rearrangement joins TRBV6-2 or TRBV6-3 to TRBJ2-1, with 9 bases identical to TRBD1. Germline V CDR1 and CDR2: MNHEY, SVGEGT. The V gene end was trimmed by 7 bases and the J gene end by 7 bases; junction bases not matched to a gene: 5. The CDR3 extends over 13 amino acids. The CDR3 nucleotides are TGTGCCAGCAAGGGACAGGGCGGTAATGAGCAGTTCTTC. This gives the protein CASKGQGGNEQFF.

A note on this clonotype: Germline is not matched at one junction end, which may reflect a read error. This rearrangement joins TRBV28 to TRBJ1-6; D not certain. The CDR3 extends over 13 amino acids. Germline CDR1 and CDR2: MDHEN and SYDVKM. Here the CDR3 reads CASSLSGNPPLHF. In nucleotides, the CDR3 is TGTGCCAGCAGTTTATCGGGGAATCCACCTCTCCACTTT.

The chain links TRBV12-5 to TRBJ2-1, with D uncertain. The germline gives CDR1 LGHNT, CDR2 FRNRAP. The V end was cut by 1 base, the J end by 10 bases, with 8 bases between. The CDR3 extends over 12 amino acids. The CDR3 region has the DNA TGTGCTAGTGGTTTGGGAGATGGGGAGCAGTTCTTC. This translates into CASGLGDGEQFF. Full variable domain (rest looked up from reference TRBV12-5 and TRBJ2-1): DARVTQTPRHKVTEMGQEVTMRCQPILGHNTVFWYRQTMMQGLELLAYFRNRAPLDDSGMPKDRFSAEMPDATLATLKIQPSEPRDSAVYFCASGLGDGEQFFGPGTRLTVL.